Presented here are 23 T cell receptor beta chains from one specimen sequenced in a study of blood T cell repertoires in COVID-19. Sequencing used immunoSEQ multiplex PCR; TCRdb keeps in-frame clones, though not all of them. This sample has more than 55,000 clones; about 92% occur once, and the top ten carry under 5.5%. The sequenced sample consisted of peripheral blood. The receptors derive from a man aged 45-60 years with active COVID-19.

The chain joins TRBV28 to TRBJ1-1; maybe TRBD1 (5 bases). The length of the CDR3 is 15 residues. Trimming stripped 6 bases from V and 1 base from J, with 15 bases between. Germline loops: CDR1 MDHEN, CDR2 SYDVKM. CDR3 nucleotides: TGTGCCAGCAGGCGTAGCGGGGCCCCGAACACTGAAGCTTTCTTT. Protein product: CASRRSGAPNTEAFF.

This chain connects TRBV5-1 to TRBJ1-6, with D perhaps matching TRBD1 (6 bases). The V end was cut by 3 bases, the J end by 9 bases, with 16 bases between. The CDR3 is made up of 15 amino acids. Germline V gene data show CDR1 as SGHRS and CDR2 as YFSETQ. CDR3 bases: TGCGCCAGCAGCTGGGCGGGGGGGCGGACTTCACCCCTCCACTTT. This codes for CASSWAGGRTSPLHF.

This chain joins TRBV12-3 or TRBV12-4 and TRBJ1-2; 8 nucleotides align to TRBD1. J gave up 6 bases and V 7 bases, and 4 bases lay outside the gene matches. This CDR3 is built from 12 residues. The CDR3 DNA is TGTGCCAGCACAGGGACAGGAGATGGCTACACCTTC. The encoded protein is CASTGTGDGYTF.

This clone showed up just once. The genes are TRBV7-9 and TRBJ1-1; no clear D. This CDR3 is built from 14 residues. The germline gives CDR1 SEHNR, CDR2 FQNEAQ (reference sequence). Trimming pared 3 bases from V and 6 bases from J, leaving 14 bases between. CDR3 amino acids: CASSFEASFSEAFF. CDR3 nucleotide sequence: TGTGCCAGCAGCTTTGAGGCGAGTTTCTCTGAAGCTTTCTTT.

This chain joins TRBV7-3 and TRBJ2-1; tentatively, D is TRBD1 (6 bases). The CDR3 spans 16 residues. Germline V CDR1 and CDR2: SGHTA, FQGTGA. Between the trimmed V and J ends, which lost 3 bases and 7 bases, there was a span of 19 bases. CDR3 nucleotide sequence: TGTGCCAGCAGCTTGACCCGGGACACTACTTTTAATGAGCAGTTCTTC. Its translation: CASSLTRDTTFNEQFF.

V gene TRBV6-1 combines with J gene TRBJ2-7; D remains unclear. CDR1 and CDR2 from the germline V gene are MNHNS and SASEGT. Trimming pared 3 bases from V and 0 bases from J, leaving 12 bases between. The CDR3 is 15 residues long. The chain's CDR3 is CASSEMPDPSYEQYF. The CDR3 DNA follows: TGTGCCAGCAGTGAGATGCCAGATCCCTCCTACGAGCAGTACTTC.

The J gene is TRBJ2-3, the V gene TRBV7-8; D is uncertain. This CDR3 has 12 residues. In germline, CDR1 is SGHVS, CDR2 FQNEAQ. The V end lost 5 bases, the J end lost 2 bases, and 5 bases lay between the germline ends. CDR3 nucleotide sequence: TGTGCCAGCAGCCCATCCACAGATACGCAGTATTTT. Encoded protein: CASSPSTDTQYF.

The chain is built from TRBV2 and TRBJ2-5; 8 bases line up with TRBD2. J gave up 3 bases and V 6 bases, and 6 bases lay outside the gene matches. Germline V gene sequence: CDR1 SNHLY, CDR2 FYNNEI. This CDR3 comprises 14 residues. This CDR3 is CASRGLAEEETQYF. The CDR3 region has the DNA TGTGCCAGCAGAGGACTAGCAGAAGAAGAGACCCAGTACTTC.

This CDR3 is CASSIEGRGAPPQHF. As DNA, the CDR3 is TGTGCCAGTAGTATAGAAGGGAGGGGAGCCCCCCCCCAGCATTTT. This chain links TRBV19 with TRBJ1-5, with D possibly TRBD1 on 5 matching bases. V was shortened by 0 bases and J by 10 bases, with 16 bases between the two germline ends. The CDR3 runs to 15 residues. Germline V CDR1 and CDR2: LNHDA, SQIVND (reference sequence).

The chain employs TRBV11-2 and TRBJ2-7, with 9 nucleotides matching TRBD1. In germline, CDR1 is SGHAT, CDR2 FQNNGV. The V and J ends lost 5 bases and 5 bases, in that order; junction bases with no gene match: 10. The CDR3 totals 15 residues. CDR3 nucleotides: TGTGCCAGCAGCCAAACCGGGACAGGGACCCACGAGCAGTACTTC. This codes for CASSQTGTGTHEQYF.

V is TRBV9 and J is TRBJ2-1; 9 positions agree with TRBD1. The CDR3 is 16 residues long. V trimming: 4 bases; J trimming: 7 bases; junction bases outside the gene matches: 12. The germline V gene encodes CDR1 SGDLS and CDR2 YYNGEE. CDR3 residues: CASSKEAGQGGNEQFF. The CDR3 DNA reads TGTGCCAGCAGCAAAGAGGCGGGACAGGGAGGGAATGAGCAGTTCTTC.

This chain links TRBV4-1 with TRBJ1-1, with D uncertain. V lost 4 bases to trimming and J lost 1 base, with 10 bases between them. CDR3 size: 14 residues. Germline V gene sequence: CDR1 MGHRA, CDR2 YSYEKL. CDR3 amino acids: CASSPSSENTEAFF. The CDR3 DNA is TGCGCCAGCAGCCCAAGTTCAGAGAACACTGAAGCTTTCTTT.

CDR3 protein: CATSDFSTGELFF. The CDR3, as DNA: TGTGCCACCAGTGATTTCAGCACCGGGGAGCTGTTTTTT. The rearrangement joins TRBV24-1 to TRBJ2-2; D gene uncertain. Germline CDR1 reads KGHDR; CDR2 reads SFDVKD. V lost 1 base and J 4 bases, leaving 3 bases between the germline ends. The CDR3 is made up of 13 amino acids.

This clone has just one count. The chain recombines TRBV6-2 or TRBV6-3 with TRBJ2-6, with D possibly matching TRBD1 (5 bases). The germline V gene has CDR1 MNHEY and CDR2 SVGEGT. The CDR3 spans 19 residues. V lost 3 bases to trimming and J lost 1 base, with 19 bases between them. CDR3 region: CASSYRVQGQWSGANVLTF. The CDR3 DNA reads TGTGCCAGCAGTTATCGTGTTCAGGGCCAGTGGTCTGGGGCCAACGTCCTGACTTTC.

This chain uses TRBV9 with TRBJ2-1; TRBD2 matches 7 bases. V was pared by 0 bases and J by 3 bases, with 12 bases of the junction left unmatched. CDR1 and CDR2 (germline): SGDLS, YYNGEE. There are 18 residues in the CDR3. This CDR3 reads CASSVGSKAGPYYNEQFF. DNA for the CDR3: TGTGCCAGCAGCGTAGGCAGTAAAGCGGGGCCCTACTACAATGAGCAGTTCTTC. Supplemented by reference TRBV9 and TRBJ2-1, the full variable domain reads DSGVTQTPKHLITATGQRVTLRCSPRSGDLSVYWYQQSLDQGLQFLIQYYNGEERAKGNILERFSAQQFPDLHSELNLSSLELGDSALYFCASSVGSKAGPYYNEQFFGPGTRLTVL.

In its sample, this clone was seen once. This chain uses TRBV7-3 with TRBJ2-1; possible D gene TRBD1, 6 bases. V lost 5 bases and J 10 bases, leaving 15 bases between the germline ends. This CDR3 has 13 amino acids. Germline V gene sequence: CDR1 SGHTA, CDR2 FQGTGA. CDR3 nucleotides: TGTGCCAGCAGCCCCTACAGGGAACGGGAGCAGTTCTTC. Its protein product is CASSPYREREQFF.

The chain combines TRBV5-4 with TRBJ2-5, with D perhaps matching TRBD1 (7 bases). Germline CDR1 and CDR2: SGHNT and YYREEE (reference sequence). V lost 0 bases, J lost 2 bases, and 17 bases lay in between. The CDR3 has 17 residues. CDR3 sequence: CASSLGLGGTAQETQYF. The CDR3 bases are TGTGCCAGCAGCTTGGGTCTGGGCGGGACAGCGCAAGAGACCCAGTACTTC.

The chain joins TRBV18 to TRBJ2-5; possible D gene TRBD2, 5 bases. Germline-derived CDR1 and CDR2 are KGHSH and LQKENI. CDR3 size: 13 residues. Trimming left V 3 bases short and J 2 bases short, with 7 bases between. For the CDR3, the DNA is TGTGCCAGCTCACCGCAGCGGCAAGAGACCCAGTACTTC. This sequence encodes CASSPQRQETQYF.

The V and J genes are TRBV19 and TRBJ2-5; 8 nucleotides line up with TRBD2. This CDR3 region has 13 residues. The V segment lost 8 bases and the J segment 5 bases; nucleotides outside the gene matches: 7. Germline values: CDR1 LNHDA, CDR2 SQIVND (reference sequence). This chain's CDR3 is CASSTSGRETQYF. In DNA, the CDR3 is TGTGCCAGTTCAACTAGCGGACGGGAGACCCAGTACTTC.

This clone was counted a single time. The rearrangement links TRBV9 to TRBJ2-2; D is possibly TRBD2 (6 bases). Looked up from germline, CDR1 is SGDLS and CDR2 is YYNGEE. Trimming stripped 0 bases from V and 5 bases from J, with 14 bases between. The CDR3 extends over 16 amino acids. Here the CDR3 reads CASSVAGGTLTGELFF. Written as DNA, the CDR3 is TGTGCCAGCAGCGTAGCAGGCGGGACGTTGACCGGGGAGCTGTTTTTT.

The V gene is TRBV12-3 or TRBV12-4, the J gene TRBJ2-7; D gene ambiguous. This CDR3 has 12 amino acids. Trimming cost V 5 bases and J 6 bases, with 11 bases left between them. CDR3 in amino acids: CASSPRSREQYF. In DNA, the CDR3 is TGTGCCAGCAGTCCCCGTTCCCGCGAGCAGTACTTC.

This rearrangement joins TRBV9 to TRBJ2-3; D is unresolved. The germline V and J ends were trimmed by 0 bases and 3 bases, with 5 bases remaining between them. CDR3 length: 13 amino acids. CDR1 SGDLS and CDR2 YYNGEE come from the germline V gene. CDR3 loop: CASSVARTDTQYF. The DNA of the CDR3 is TGTGCCAGCAGCGTAGCTAGGACAGATACGCAGTATTTT.

This clone was seen a few times. This chain uses TRBV6-5 with TRBJ1-3; 9 bases are shared with TRBD1. The J segment lost 4 bases and the V segment lost 6 bases, leaving 1 base of the junction unmatched. This CDR3 is built from 13 residues. In germline, CDR1 is MNHEY, CDR2 SVGAGI. CDR3 coding DNA: TGTGCCAGCAGGGGACAGGGAGGAAACACCATATATTTT. It codes for CASRGQGGNTIYF.